The TCR beta chain described here comes from a study of blood T cells in healthy people across ages. Germline lookup yields CDR1 SQVTM and CDR2 ANQGSEA. The CDR3 loop spans 13 amino acids. J lost 5 bases, V lost 8 bases, and 10 bases had no gene match. This clonotype was found a few times. Then a second PCR, running roughly 7 to 11 cycles, was carried out with a sample-barcoded 5' primer and a J-beta primer mix. TCRdb re-called the 5' RACE reads through MiXCR, storing one row per CDR3 protein. The sample records approximately 350,000 distinct CDR3 sequences, about half being singletons. Samples each yielded at least 6 micrograms of total RNA.

The sequence came from a man aged 55 to 70 in good health. Sequenced input: blood. The gene calls are TRBV29-1 and TRBJ2-5; 8 nucleotides align to TRBD2. The CDR3: CSTVGGVSETQYF. The CDR3 DNA follows: TGCAGCACTGTCGGGGGGGTGTCGGAGACCCAGTACTTC. The entire variable domain, with the rest obtained from reference TRBV29-1 and TRBJ2-5, is as follows: SAVISQKPSRDICQRGTSLTIQCQVDSQVTMMFWYRQQPGQSLTLIATANQGSEATYESGFVIDKFPISRPNLTFSTLTVSNMSPEDSSIYLCSTVGGVSETQYFGPGTRLLVL.